This TCR beta chain was recorded in a study of CD8+ T cells in alopecia areata. Study information: Tofacitinib ran for 6 to 18 months before 6 months off drug. General study points: Normal skin's resident alphabeta T cells are also sequenced in scalp samples.

Turning to this clone: What it binds is unknown.

cDNA reverse transcribed from extracted RNA served as the sequencing template. Using immunoSEQ multiplex PCR, the repertoire was profiled, and TCRdb retains in-frame clones only, with some absent. Of 100,000 to 150,000 clones in the sample, about 57% were seen once. Peripheral blood and lesional scalp punch biopsies came from alopecia areata patients. Trimming stripped 8 bases from V and 2 bases from J, with 13 bases between. The CDR3 covers 13 residues. Germline V gene lookup returns CDR1 MNHNY and CDR2 SVGAGI (reference sequence). The starting material was CD4+ T cells sorted from blood, obtained at week 0. This clonotype was obtained from a human donor with alopecia areata. This rearrangement joins TRBV6-6 to TRBJ2-7; a possible D gene is TRBD1 (6 bases). CDR3 amino acids: CASSSGTTYEQYF. CDR3 DNA sequence: TGTGCCAGCTCCTCCGGGACAACCTACGAGCAGTACTTC.